This T cell receptor (beta chain) is from a study of cytomegalovirus exposure and HLA in healthy donors. Of note for this clone: The target antigen is unknown.

Study conclusions and caveats: In a later analysis, TCR beta V- and J-gene trimming was associated with a missense DCLRE1C variant.

Use of 60 Vbeta and 13 Jbeta primers characterized the PCR. Some clones are missing from TCRdb's copy, which holds only in-frame ones; the method was immunoSEQ multiplex PCR. The sample carries approximately 190,000 clones, around 85% recorded once. With 5 bases clipped from V and 8 bases from J, the junction kept 7 bases outside the gene matches. The CDR3 has 15 residues. From germline, CDR1 is SGHNT and CDR2 YYREEE (reference sequence). Sequenced sample: PBMCs. The TCR originated in a man aged 50-59 years in good health and CMV-seronegative. This chain links TRBV5-4 with TRBJ1-6, with 10 bases aligning to TRBD1. CDR3 loop: CASRLPGTGDSPLHF. DNA for the CDR3: TGTGCCAGCAGGTTGCCGGGGACAGGGGATTCACCCCTCCACTTT.